These 7 T cell receptor beta chains share one sample of origin, sequenced in a study of spatial heterogeneity in lung cancer. Time point: sample taken at primary tumor resection. TCRdb redid the calling of the 5' RACE reads with MiXCR, one entry per CDR3 protein. The sample lists under 14,000 distinct CDR3 sequences, approximately 5.8% occurring once. The sequencing used PBMCs, collected at surgery. The receptors here all came from a male donor with early-stage non-small cell lung cancer.

CDR3 region: CASSHTGVGGEQYF. In DNA form, the CDR3 reads TGTGCCAGCTCTCATACAGGGGTTGGAGGCGAGCAGTACTTC. The chain carries TRBV6-5 and TRBJ2-7, with 7 bases aligning to TRBD1. Unmatched junction bases numbered 13, after V lost 8 bases and J lost 6 bases. The germline CDR1 and CDR2 sequences are MNHEY and SVGAGI. This CDR3 has 14 residues.

This clonotype has at least ten counts. This chain connects TRBV9 to TRBJ1-6; possible D gene TRBD1, 5 bases. Germline CDR1 SGDLS, CDR2 YYNGEE. The CDR3 sequence is 14 residues long. Trimming cost V 5 bases and J 6 bases, with 12 bases left between them. In DNA, the CDR3 is TGTGCCAGCAGTGCCAGGGCCGGTAATTCACCCCTCCACTTT. Protein: CASSARAGNSPLHF.

Ten or more counts support this clonotype. The chain links TRBV20-1 to TRBJ1-5; 9 bases agree with TRBD1. After removal of 1 base from V and 6 bases from J, the junction contained 7 bases not matched to a gene. CDR3 length: 15 residues. Germline V gene lookup returns CDR1 DFQATT and CDR2 SNEGSKA (reference sequence). CDR3 region: CSARVPTGGGQPQHF. Written as DNA, the CDR3 is TGCAGTGCTAGAGTACCCACAGGGGGCGGTCAGCCCCAGCATTTT.

There are many counts of this clonotype. The chain carries TRBV5-1 and TRBJ2-1; D is possibly TRBD2 (5 bases). V was shortened by 1 base and J by 3 bases, with 8 bases between the two germline ends. The CDR3 is 14 residues long. Per germline, CDR1 SGHRS and CDR2 YFSETQ. The CDR3 nucleotides are TGCGCCAGCAGCTTGTCCGGGGACTACAATGAGCAGTTCTTC. Protein sequence: CASSLSGDYNEQFF.

The chain combines TRBV27 with TRBJ1-5, with D perhaps TRBD1 (6 bases). This CDR3 contains 14 residues. Germline V CDR1 and CDR2: MNHEY, SMNVEV (reference sequence). The V end lost 6 bases, the J end lost 3 bases, and 12 bases lay between the germline ends. Here the CDR3 reads CASSSGQFNQPQHF. CDR3 DNA sequence: TGTGCCAGCAGCTCAGGACAGTTCAATCAGCCCCAGCATTTT.

This clonotype was recorded at least ten times. This rearrangement joins TRBV10-3 to TRBJ2-3; 10 nucleotides line up with TRBD2. With V trimmed by 2 bases and J by 4 bases, 6 bases remained unmatched. The CDR3 totals 16 residues. CDR1 ENHRY and CDR2 SYGVKD come from the germline V gene. In DNA form, the CDR3 reads TGTGCCATCAGTGAGCAAGCGGGAGGGCCGGCAGATACGCAGTATTTT. Translation gives CAISEQAGGPADTQYF.

In its sample, this clonotype was seen many times. V gene TRBV27 combines with J gene TRBJ2-3; D is ambiguous. V lost 2 bases to trimming and J lost 0 bases, with 9 bases between them. The germline V gene has CDR1 MNHEY and CDR2 SMNVEV (reference sequence). CDR3 size: 15 residues. CDR3 sequence: CASSLAFRSTDTQYF. For the CDR3, the DNA is TGTGCCAGCAGTTTAGCCTTCCGGAGCACAGATACGCAGTATTTT.